This entry lists 28 T cell receptor beta chains sequenced from one sample in a study of response to subunit inactivated influenza vaccine (dated by TCRdb to the late 2010s). The library was obtained by RT-PCR. The reads were generated on an Illumina HiSeq 2500. TCRdb trimmed the raw reads at Q25, called clones with MiXCR and kept productive beta chains. Every entry covers one CDR3 protein and lists the most common genes and DNA from its rows. The sample profile shows 700,000 to 900,000 distinct CDR3 sequences; about 20% of them were found once. The biggest ten clones account for roughly a tenth of the sample. Sequenced material: PBMCs from blood, taken about 5 days after vaccination. These receptors were collected from a man aged 45-60 years who received an inactivated influenza vaccine. Donor details come from another sample of the same person, matched by shared clones.

The chain recombines TRBV5-1 with TRBJ2-1, with 10 bases that match TRBD2. V lost 4 bases and J lost 8; bases outside the gene matches: 12. This CDR3 contains 16 residues. Germline CDR1 and CDR2: SGHRS and YFSETQ. The DNA of the CDR3 is TGCGCCAGCAGCCCCAGGTTGAGCGGGGGGGCAGATGAGCAGTTCTTC. Protein product: CASSPRLSGGADEQFF.

This clonotype was observed a few times. This chain connects TRBV6-1 to TRBJ1-1, with D unclear. This CDR3 contains 14 residues. The V and J ends lost 3 bases and 2 bases respectively, with 10 bases between them. CDR1 MNHNS and CDR2 SASEGT come from the germline V gene. The CDR3 reads CASSEGSGNTEAFF. The CDR3 DNA is TGTGCCAGCAGTGAGGGTTCGGGTAACACTGAAGCTTTCTTT.

This chain uses TRBV5-1 with TRBJ1-1, with 12 bases lining up with TRBD1. V was clipped by 5 bases and J by 10 bases; unmatched bases: 9. Germline V CDR1 and CDR2: SGHRS, YFSETQ. The CDR3 has 14 amino acids. The CDR3 region has the DNA TGCGCCAGCAGTATGGGACAGGGGGCCCGTGGAGCTTTCTTT. Protein product: CASSMGQGARGAFF.

V usage is TRBV19 and J usage is TRBJ2-1; the D is unclear. The ends were cut back, 9 bases at V and 5 bases at J, with 11 bases in the middle. Germline CDR1 is LNHDA and CDR2 is SQIVND (reference sequence). This CDR3 region has 12 residues. The CDR3 nucleotides are TGTGCCAGCACCGCTTGGGACAATGAGCAGTTCTTC. This codes for CASTAWDNEQFF.

The rearrangement links TRBV2 to TRBJ2-5; D not resolved. Germline CDR1 is SNHLY and CDR2 is FYNNEI. The CDR3 runs 12 residues. Trimming cost V 10 bases and J 5 bases, with 14 bases left between them. The CDR3 nucleotides are TGTGCCACCAATCTAGGGCCGGAGACCCAGTACTTC. This gives the protein CATNLGPETQYF. The full variable domain, completed using reference TRBV2 and TRBJ2-5, is EPEVTQTPSHQVTQMGQEVILRCVPISNHLYFYWYRQILGQKVEFLVSFYNNEISEKSEIFDDQFSVERPDGSNFTLKIRSTKLEDSAMYFCATNLGPETQYFGPGTRLLVL.

This clonotype has only a few counts. J is TRBJ2-3 and V is TRBV12-3 or TRBV12-4, with TRBD2 identical over 11 bases. The CDR3 has 16 residues. Trimming at V came to 6 bases and at J to 5 bases, leaving 10 bases not matched to a gene. The CDR3 protein is CASRSLAGGVEDTQYF. CDR3 coding DNA: TGTGCCAGCAGGTCTCTAGCGGGAGGTGTGGAAGATACGCAGTATTTT.

The chain couples TRBV29-1 to TRBJ2-3; D is unclear. CDR1 and CDR2 (germline): SQVTM, ANQGSEA. The CDR3 extends over 13 amino acids. Trimming left V 5 bases short and J 5 bases short, with 14 bases between. The CDR3, as DNA: TGCAGCGTTTTTGGCCCCCTCAAAGATACGCAGTATTTT. It yields the protein CSVFGPLKDTQYF.

In its sample, this clonotype was seen a few times. This rearrangement joins TRBV7-6 to TRBJ2-3; either TRBD1 or TRBD2 may supply D (6 bases each). The CDR3 spans 18 residues. Germline CDR1 SGHVS, CDR2 FNYEAQ. V was pared by 1 base and J by 3 bases, with 20 bases between. The chain's CDR3 is CASSLEVSGAAFTDTQYF. CDR3 sequence (DNA): TGTGCCAGCAGCTTAGAGGTCTCGGGGGCCGCTTTTACAGATACGCAGTATTTT. The complete variable domain, with remaining parts taken from reference TRBV7-6 and TRBJ2-3, reads GAGVSQSPRYKVTKRGQDVALRCDPISGHVSLYWYRQALGQGPEFLTYFNYEAQQDKSGLPNDRFSAERPEGSISTLTIQRTEQRDSAMYRCASSLEVSGAAFTDTQYFGPGTRLTVL.

This clonotype was observed many times. This chain joins TRBV10-2 and TRBJ2-3; TRBD2 matches at 7 bases. V lost 8 bases and J lost 4; bases outside the gene matches: 6. The CDR3 is 13 residues long. Looked up from germline, CDR1 is WSHSY and CDR2 is SAAADI. The CDR3 loop is CASSGGGADTQYF. The CDR3 DNA reads as TGCGCCAGCTCGGGGGGAGGGGCAGATACGCAGTATTTT.

The chain has TRBV7-9 and TRBJ2-1; no definite D call. CDR1 is SEHNR and CDR2 is FQNEAQ in the germline V gene (reference sequence). The V end was cut by 5 bases, the J end by 1 base, with 18 bases between. There are 17 residues in the CDR3. For the CDR3, the DNA is TGTGCCAGCAGCGCTAGGCCCCGCGGAACATCCTACAATGAGCAGTTCTTC. It is translated as CASSARPRGTSYNEQFF.

This chain uses TRBV12-3 or TRBV12-4 with TRBJ2-5; 11 nucleotides align to TRBD2. V gave up 5 bases and J gave up 4 bases; unmatched junction bases: 6. The CDR3 covers 15 residues. The CDR3 spells CASSMTSGARETQYF. The DNA of the CDR3 is TGTGCCAGCAGTATGACTAGCGGGGCGAGAGAGACCCAGTACTTC.

Many counts were recorded for this clonotype. CDR3 amino acids: CASSLVGTASYEQYF. In DNA, the CDR3 is TGTGCCAGCAGCTTGGTTGGGACAGCTTCCTACGAGCAGTACTTC. V is TRBV5-5 and J is TRBJ2-7; TRBD1 agrees at 7 bases. V trimming: 0 bases; J trimming: 1 base; junction bases outside the gene matches: 4. Germline lookup yields CDR1 SGHKS and CDR2 YYEKEE (reference sequence). CDR3 length: 15 amino acids.

The rearrangement uses TRBV4-3 and TRBJ2-3; possible D gene TRBD1, 6 bases. V gave up 2 bases and J gave up 7 bases, with 7 bases separating them. CDR3 size: 12 residues. Germline values: CDR1 LGHNA, CDR2 YSLEER. Written as DNA, the CDR3 is TGCGCCAGCAGCCAAAGGGGGAATACGCAGTATTTT. It encodes CASSQRGNTQYF.

The rearrangement links TRBV10-2 to TRBJ1-6; a possible D gene is TRBD1 (6 bases). This CDR3 has 15 residues. Germline V gives CDR1 WSHSY, CDR2 SAAADI. V lost 4 bases and J lost 11, with 18 bases in between. The CDR3 DNA reads as TGCGCCAGCAGTGGTGGACAGAGCGACGGCCCACCCCTCCACTTT. Protein: CASSGGQSDGPPLHF.

The gene calls are TRBV7-3 and TRBJ2-3, with D perhaps matching TRBD1 (6 bases). The germline V and J ends were trimmed by 6 bases and 5 bases, with 12 bases remaining between them. Germline assignment: CDR1 SGHTA and CDR2 FQGTGA. CDR3 length: 13 residues. In DNA, the CDR3 is TGTGCCAGCAGGGACAGATCGGGAGATACGCAGTATTTT. Protein: CASRDRSGDTQYF.

This rearrangement joins TRBV12-3 or TRBV12-4 to TRBJ2-3, with no clear D. Trimming cost V 3 bases and J 1 base, with 14 bases left between them. The CDR3 is made up of 16 amino acids. The CDR3 reads CASSLVPSEGTDTQYF. The CDR3 coding sequence is TGTGCCAGCAGTTTGGTCCCAAGCGAGGGCACAGATACGCAGTATTTT.

There are a few counts of this clonotype. The V and J genes are TRBV2 and TRBJ2-2; D gene ambiguous. The CDR3 length is 13 residues. Germline loops: CDR1 SNHLY, CDR2 FYNNEI. The V and J ends lost 11 bases and 5 bases respectively, with 15 bases between them. As DNA, the CDR3 is TGTGCCGCCCTTCCGGGTAATACCGGGGAGCTGTTTTTT. Translating it yields CAALPGNTGELFF.

The rearrangement joins TRBV4-3 to TRBJ2-7; TRBD2 matches at 11 bases. With 0 bases clipped from V and 5 bases from J, the junction kept 6 bases outside the gene matches. This CDR3 is 16 amino acids long. Germline-derived CDR1 and CDR2 are LGHNA and YSLEER. The CDR3 loop is CASSQDSLAGVHEQYF. The CDR3 bases are TGCGCCAGCAGCCAAGACTCACTAGCGGGAGTGCACGAGCAGTACTTC.

The genes are TRBV28 and TRBJ2-7; 9 positions agree with TRBD2. The V gene's germline CDR1 is MDHEN and CDR2 SYDVKM. The CDR3 contains 13 residues. V was pared by 9 bases and J by 2 bases, with 5 bases of the junction left unmatched. The CDR3 loop is CASILAGTYEQYF. The DNA of the CDR3 is TGTGCCAGTATACTAGCGGGTACCTACGAGCAGTACTTC.

The CDR3 DNA is TGTGCCAGCAGCTTTTGGGGGTTGACTAATGAAAAACTGTTTTTT. Protein product: CASSFWGLTNEKLFF. The J gene is TRBJ1-4, the V gene TRBV5-5; tentative D call: TRBD1 (5 bases). In germline, CDR1 is SGHKS, CDR2 YYEKEE (reference sequence). The V end lost 2 bases, the J end lost 2 bases, and 10 bases lay between the germline ends. The CDR3 runs 15 residues.

V usage is TRBV4-3 and J usage is TRBJ2-5; 8 bases fit TRBD2. This CDR3 has 15 residues. Trimming took 3 bases from V and 5 from J; bases not matched to a gene: 8. Germline V gene data show CDR1 as LGHNA and CDR2 as YSLEER. The DNA for the CDR3 is TGCGCCAGCAGCCATTTAACGGGAGGGCCGGAGACCCAGTACTTC. Residues: CASSHLTGGPETQYF.

This clonotype was seen a handful of times. This chain joins TRBV3-1 and TRBJ1-1; a weak D match, TRBD1 (6 bases). From germline, CDR1 is LGHDT and CDR2 YNNKEL (reference sequence). V gave up 1 base and J gave up 6 bases, with 9 bases separating them. The CDR3 runs to 13 residues. CDR3: CASSQATGSEAFF. The CDR3 DNA reads TGTGCCAGCAGCCAAGCGACAGGATCTGAAGCTTTCTTT.

This clonotype has a single count. The J gene is TRBJ2-7, the V gene TRBV10-3; D unresolved. In germline, CDR1 is ENHRY, CDR2 SYGVKD. The CDR3 covers 14 residues. The V end was cut by 6 bases, the J end by 3 bases, with 15 bases between. The CDR3 bases are TGTGCCATCAGCCAGAGCCCTCTCAACTACGAGCAGTACTTC. Residues: CAISQSPLNYEQYF.

The chain links TRBV27 to TRBJ2-2, with D possibly TRBD1 on 6 matching bases. Germline loops: CDR1 MNHEY, CDR2 SMNVEV (reference sequence). This CDR3 is 16 amino acids long. V lost 2 bases, J lost 4 bases, and 14 bases lay in between. CDR3 nucleotide sequence: TGTGCCAGCAGTTTAGTTTCAGGGGCGGGCACCGGGGAGCTGTTTTTT. Translating gives CASSLVSGAGTGELFF.

This clonotype was picked up a small number of times. The rearrangement links TRBV20-1 to TRBJ2-7; D perhaps matches TRBD2 (6 bases). Germline CDR1 and CDR2: DFQATT and SNEGSKA (reference sequence). This CDR3 is built from 15 residues. Trimming stripped 4 bases from V and 2 bases from J, with 18 bases between. CDR3 coding DNA: TGCAGTGCTAAAATGGGACTGGATGGTCCCTACGAGCAGTACTTC. Translated: CSAKMGLDGPYEQYF.

Regarding this clonotype: At one end, the junction sequence differs from germline, possibly due to a read error. The V and J genes are TRBV7-9 and TRBJ2-1; TRBD1 aligns across 9 bases. The CDR3 is 17 residues long. Germline V CDR1 and CDR2: SEHNR, FQNEAQ (reference sequence). In DNA form, the CDR3 reads TGTGCCAGCAGCCCAACCTTGACCGGGACAGGGAGCAATCAGCAGTTCTTC. Its protein product is CASSPTLTGTGSNQQFF.

V usage is TRBV12-3 or TRBV12-4 and J usage is TRBJ2-4, with D maybe TRBD1 (5 bases). Trimming removed 3 bases from V and 1 base from J, with 16 bases in between. CDR3 length equals 17 residues. CDR3: CASSFSRVSLAKNIQYF. In DNA form, the CDR3 reads TGTGCCAGCAGTTTTTCCAGGGTGTCCCTCGCCAAAAACATTCAGTACTTC.

This CDR3 reads CASRQGSNNEQFF. As DNA, the CDR3 is TGCGCCAGCAGACAGGGGAGCAACAATGAGCAGTTCTTC. This chain joins TRBV5-1 and TRBJ2-1, with TRBD1 matching 7 bases. The length of the CDR3 is 13 residues. Looked up from germline, CDR1 is SGHRS and CDR2 is YFSETQ. V lost 5 bases, J lost 5 bases, and 4 bases stayed unmatched.